This T cell receptor (beta chain) appears in the sequencing data of a study of T cell changes during pregnancy in multiple sclerosis. The germline CDR1 and CDR2 sequences are ENHRY and SYGVKD. The ends were cut back, 2 bases at V and 0 bases at J, with 17 bases in the middle. CDR3 length equals 17 residues. Clones were sequenced by immunoSEQ multiplex PCR, and TCRdb holds only the in-frame ones, with some missing. The table records about 73,000 clones, about 90% of them present only once. The sequencing here drew on peripheral blood, taken after pregnancy. The chain has TRBV10-3 and TRBJ2-7; a weak D match, TRBD2 (5 bases). The sequence was obtained from a female donor in good health, enrolled as a control in a pregnancy study. This CDR3 reads CAISEAPPAASSYEQYF. The CDR3 DNA is TGTGCCATCAGTGAGGCCCCCCCAGCGGCGAGCTCCTACGAGCAGTACTTC.